These 29 T cell receptor beta chains share one sample of origin, sequenced in a study of CXCR3-negative and CXCR3-positive naive CD8 T cells. General study findings and limits: When CXCR3-positive naive cells were set against CXCR3-negative naive cells, the former had more hydrophobic TRB CDR3s.

The study made its TRB cDNA libraries by 5' RACE, adding UMI labels. One entry per CDR3 protein, without DNA, is what TCRdb gives after re-calling the 5' RACE reads. There are some 120,000 distinct CDR3 sequences in the sample, with approximately 0.4% held by the top ten. Their target antigens are unknown. The sample taken for sequencing was naive CXCR3+ CD8+ T cells from blood. This sample's subset: CD45RO-CCR7+CD27+CD95- naive CD8+ T cells expressing CXCR3 (TNR3+). The receptors were sampled from a human donor in good health. Some clones in this sample may be carry-over from other donors' samples.

The rearrangement uses TRBV4-3 and TRBJ1-2. The germline V gene encodes CDR1 LGHNA and CDR2 YSLEER. The CDR3 extends over 14 amino acids. CDR3 amino acids: CASSQDKRGYGYTF.

The genes are TRBV28 and TRBJ2-1; TCRdb picks TRBD2, but there is no DNA to check that call. Germline V gene data show CDR1 as MDHEN and CDR2 as SYDVKM. This CDR3 is 16 amino acids long. CDR3 amino acids: CASSPRLAGSGNEQFF.

This sequence joins TRBV5-1 and TRBJ2-2; TCRdb designates TRBD1, a call that cannot be tested without DNA. Germline V CDR1 and CDR2: SGHRS, YFSETQ. The CDR3 is made up of 17 amino acids. CDR3 sequence: CASSLSQGSGNTGELFF. The variable domain in full, completed from reference TRBV5-1 and TRBJ2-2, reads KAGVTQTPRYLIKTRGQQVTLSCSPISGHRSVSWYQQTPGQGLQFLFEYFSETQRNKGNFPGRFSGRQFSNSRSEMNVSTLELGDSALYLCASSLSQGSGNTGELFFGEGSRLTVL.

J is TRBJ1-1 and V is TRBV11-2. Germline assignment: CDR1 SGHAT and CDR2 FQNNGV. This CDR3 has 13 amino acids. CDR3 region: CASSWDKNTEAFF.

The V gene is TRBV19, the J gene TRBJ2-3; TCRdb names TRBD1, which stays unverified in the absence of DNA. Germline CDR1 LNHDA, CDR2 SQIVND (reference sequence). The CDR3 contains 16 residues. The CDR3 reads CASMPRRQGWTDTQYF.

This rearrangement joins TRBV15 to TRBJ2-5. CDR1 is LNHNV and CDR2 is YYDKDF in the germline V gene (reference sequence). This CDR3 is built from 16 residues. Here the CDR3 reads CATSRDLQQTAETQYF.

The rearrangement joins TRBV4-3 to TRBJ1-1; without DNA, the TCRdb call of TRBD1 cannot be checked. CDR3 length: 15 residues. Germline V lookup: CDR1 LGHNA, CDR2 YSLEER. Here the CDR3 reads CASSQDDRVGTEAFF.

The V call is TRBV20-1, the J call TRBJ2-7; with no DNA, the TCRdb D assignment of TRBD1 cannot be verified. This CDR3 spans 14 amino acids. The germline gives CDR1 DFQATT, CDR2 SNEGSKA (reference sequence). CDR3 amino acids: CSARERGPNYEQYF.

V usage is TRBV25-1 and J usage is TRBJ1-5; TCRdb reports TRBD1, a call that lacks DNA to check it against. The CDR3 runs 15 residues. The germline V gene encodes CDR1 MGHDK and CDR2 SYGVNS. CDR3 sequence: CASSERGLGNQPQHF. Full variable domain (rest looked up from reference TRBV25-1 and TRBJ1-5): EADIYQTPRYLVIGTGKKITLECSQTMGHDKMYWYQQDPGMELHLIHYSYGVNSTEKGDLSSESTVSRIRTEHFPLTLESARPSHTSQYLCASSERGLGNQPQHFGDGTRLSIL.

The chain links TRBV27 to TRBJ2-6. Germline V gene data show CDR1 as MNHEY and CDR2 as SMNVEV (reference sequence). This CDR3 is built from 13 residues. This chain's CDR3 is CASSLGGANVLTF.

The V gene is TRBV9, the J gene TRBJ2-7; TCRdb returns TRBD2, unconfirmable since there is no DNA. The CDR3 is 14 residues long. Per germline, CDR1 SGDLS and CDR2 YYNGEE. The CDR3 protein is CASSVGGAGDEQYF.

The chain couples TRBV4-1 to TRBJ1-1; TCRdb's D call of TRBD1 is untestable without DNA. Germline V CDR1 and CDR2: MGHRA, YSYEKL. This CDR3 region has 15 residues. The CDR3 reads CASSQSPGANTEAFF.

The chain combines TRBV1 with TRBJ1-1; TCRdb designates TRBD1, a call that cannot be tested without DNA. TRBV1 is a pseudogene. The CDR3 extends over 15 amino acids. The CDR3 region is CTSSQVGQSDTEAFF.

The chain has TRBV20-1 and TRBJ2-7; TCRdb designates TRBD1, a call that cannot be tested without DNA. In germline, CDR1 is DFQATT, CDR2 SNEGSKA (reference sequence). This CDR3 region has 15 residues. The CDR3: CSARDSGTGGDEQYF.

The chain couples TRBV29-1 to TRBJ2-7; lacking DNA, the TRBD2 call made by TCRdb goes unchecked. CDR3 length: 14 amino acids. CDR1 is SQVTM, CDR2 ANQGSEA, per germline. CDR3 in amino acids: CSVEFTSGDYEQYF.

The rearrangement links TRBV27 to TRBJ1-1; TCRdb's D gene call, TRBD1, goes unchecked for lack of DNA. CDR1 and CDR2 from the germline V gene are MNHEY and SMNVEV (reference sequence). There are 13 residues in the CDR3. The CDR3 here is CASRLGRLTEAFF.

The chain uses TRBV3-1 and TRBJ2-2; TCRdb proposes TRBD2, but this gene call is untestable without DNA. Germline V gene data show CDR1 as LGHDT and CDR2 as YNNKEL (reference sequence). The CDR3 spans 15 residues. This CDR3 is CASSQGLAGSGELFF.

V and J are TRBV7-9 and TRBJ1-3. The CDR3 is 11 residues long. Germline CDR1 is SEHNR and CDR2 is FQNEAQ (reference sequence). This chain's CDR3 is CASTAGNTIYF.

The rearrangement uses TRBV7-9 and TRBJ2-5; TCRdb reports TRBD2, a call that lacks DNA to check it against. Germline CDR1 is SEHNR and CDR2 is FQNEAQ (reference sequence). This CDR3 has 15 residues. Here the CDR3 reads CASSLEPGLQETQYF.

This chain links TRBV28 with TRBJ2-7; TCRdb names TRBD1, which stays unverified in the absence of DNA. CDR1 is MDHEN, CDR2 SYDVKM, per germline. This CDR3 is 14 amino acids long. The CDR3 sequence: CASSPQGLNYEQYF.

The V call is TRBV4-2, the J call TRBJ2-3; TCRdb indicates TRBD2, and absent DNA this call remains unverified. Germline CDR1 LGHNA, CDR2 YNFKEQ. This CDR3 comprises 17 residues. CDR3 residues: CASSPDLLAGGSDTQYF.

The chain is built from TRBV15 and TRBJ2-7; TCRdb calls TRBD1, which cannot be checked without DNA. In germline, CDR1 is LNHNV, CDR2 YYDKDF (reference sequence). The CDR3 sequence is 17 residues long. The CDR3 region is CATSSEDPGQGNYEQYF.

This chain joins TRBV20-1 and TRBJ2-3; lacking DNA, the TRBD2 call made by TCRdb goes unchecked. The CDR3 runs to 15 residues. Germline assignment: CDR1 DFQATT and CDR2 SNEGSKA (reference sequence). The CDR3: CSATTSGGSTDTQYF.

CDR3 protein: CASSTRLAGWKTQYF. The J gene is TRBJ2-5, the V gene TRBV12-3 or TRBV12-4; the D call from TCRdb, TRBD2, cannot be confirmed without DNA. CDR3 size: 15 residues.

The chain joins TRBV6-6 to TRBJ1-3. The CDR3 runs 15 residues. Germline CDR1 reads MNHNY; CDR2 reads SVGAGI (reference sequence). CDR3 residues: CASSYSTANGNTIYF.

The rearrangement joins TRBV19 to TRBJ2-7; TCRdb gives TRBD1 as the D gene, but with no DNA this cannot be confirmed. The V gene's germline CDR1 is LNHDA and CDR2 SQIVND (reference sequence). CDR3 length equals 14 residues. CDR3 region: CASSTRTAYDEQYF.

The V call is TRBV7-6, the J call TRBJ2-7; the TCRdb D gene call, TRBD1, has no DNA to confirm it. Per the germline V gene, CDR1 is SGHVS and CDR2 is FNYEAQ. This CDR3 is built from 14 residues. The CDR3: CASSLNQGTYEQYF.

The chain is built from TRBV7-9 and TRBJ1-5. In germline, CDR1 is SEHNR, CDR2 FQNEAQ (reference sequence). This CDR3 is built from 15 residues. CDR3 region: CASSPLDTSRQPQHF.

The chain links TRBV20-1 to TRBJ2-5; TCRdb's assignment of TRBD2 cannot be checked, as there is no DNA. The CDR3 consists of 15 residues. The germline V gene has CDR1 DFQATT and CDR2 SNEGSKA (reference sequence). The CDR3 protein is CSSILAGRYQETQYF.